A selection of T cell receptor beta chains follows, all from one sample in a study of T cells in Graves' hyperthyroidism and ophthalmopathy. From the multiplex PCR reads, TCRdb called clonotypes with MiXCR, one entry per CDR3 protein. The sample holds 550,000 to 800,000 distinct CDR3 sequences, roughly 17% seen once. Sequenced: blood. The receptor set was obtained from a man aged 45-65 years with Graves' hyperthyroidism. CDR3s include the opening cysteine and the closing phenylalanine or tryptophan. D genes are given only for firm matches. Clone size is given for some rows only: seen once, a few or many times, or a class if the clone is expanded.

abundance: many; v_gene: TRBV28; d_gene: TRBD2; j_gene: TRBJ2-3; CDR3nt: TGTGCCAGCAGCCCCGGGACTAGCGGGAGGGCCGCTTGGGGGGTAAGCACAGATACGCAGTATTTT; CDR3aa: CASSPGTSGRAAWGVSTDTQYF
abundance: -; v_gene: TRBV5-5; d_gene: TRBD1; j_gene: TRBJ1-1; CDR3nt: TGTGCCAGCAGCTTACCAAGGGGGACAGGGGACACTGAAGCTTTCTTT; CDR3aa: CASSLPRGTGDTEAFF
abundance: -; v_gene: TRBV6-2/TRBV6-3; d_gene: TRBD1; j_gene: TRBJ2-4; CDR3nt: TGTGCCAGCAGTTACCCGGACAGGGGGGGGAAAAACATTCAGTACTTC; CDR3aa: CASSYPDRGGKNIQYF
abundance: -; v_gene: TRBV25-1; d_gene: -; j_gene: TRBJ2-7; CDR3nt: TGTGCCAGCAGTGAATTTAGTGGGGAGCAGTACTTC; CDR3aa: CASSEFSGEQYF
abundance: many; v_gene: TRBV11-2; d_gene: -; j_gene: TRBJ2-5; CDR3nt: TGTGCCAGCAGCGTAGCCTTCATGGAGACCCAGTACTTC; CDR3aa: CASSVAFMETQYF
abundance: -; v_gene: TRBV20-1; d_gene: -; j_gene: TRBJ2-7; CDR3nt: TGCAGTGCTAGAGGTGGGGGGCACGAGCAGTACTTC; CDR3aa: CSARGGGHEQYF
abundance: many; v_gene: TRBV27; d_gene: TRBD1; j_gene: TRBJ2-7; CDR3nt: TGTGCCAGCAGTTCCGGGACAGGGGCGGGACTACACTACGAGCAGTACTTC; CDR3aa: CASSSGTGAGLHYEQYF
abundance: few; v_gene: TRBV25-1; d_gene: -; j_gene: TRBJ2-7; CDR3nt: TGTGCCAGCAGGCATCAGGGCGAGCAGTACTTC; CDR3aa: CASRHQGEQYF
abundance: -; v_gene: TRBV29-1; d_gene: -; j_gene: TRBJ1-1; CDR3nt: TGCAGCGCCAAGACAGGAATATCGAGTAGGACTGAAGCTTTCTTT; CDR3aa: CSAKTGISSRTEAFF
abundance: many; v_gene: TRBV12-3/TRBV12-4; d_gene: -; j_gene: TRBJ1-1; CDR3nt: TGTGCCAGCAGTTTAATCGGTGTCAGCCGCGACACTGAAGCTTTCTTT; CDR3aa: CASSLIGVSRDTEAFF
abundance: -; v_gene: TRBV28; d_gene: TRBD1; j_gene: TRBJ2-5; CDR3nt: TGTGCCAGCAGCACATCCCCGGGACAGGGGGAATCTAGGGAGACCCAGTACTTC; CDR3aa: CASSTSPGQGESRETQYF
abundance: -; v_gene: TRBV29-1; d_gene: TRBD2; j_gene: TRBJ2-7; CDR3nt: TGCAGCGTCCCGGGGCTAGCGGGAGGCGAGCAGTACTTC; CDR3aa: CSVPGLAGGEQYF
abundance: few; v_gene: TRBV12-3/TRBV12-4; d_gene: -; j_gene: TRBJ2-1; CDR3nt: TGTGCCAGCAGTTTAGAGGACGTCTACAATGAGCAGTTCTTC; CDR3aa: CASSLEDVYNEQFF
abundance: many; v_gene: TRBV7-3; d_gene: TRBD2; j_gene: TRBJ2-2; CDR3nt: TGTGCCAGCAGCTCCCGGACTAGCGGGATCGGGGCCGGGGAGCTGTTTTTT; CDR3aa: CASSSRTSGIGAGELFF
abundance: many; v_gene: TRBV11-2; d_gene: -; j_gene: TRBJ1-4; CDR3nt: TGTGCCAGCAGCTTAGCTGGCCGGCTTGAAAAACTGTTTTTT; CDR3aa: CASSLAGRLEKLFF
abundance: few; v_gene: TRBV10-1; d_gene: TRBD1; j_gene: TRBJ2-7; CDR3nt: TGCGCCAGCAGTGACCCTGGACAGGGGGCAACCTACGAGCAGTACTTC; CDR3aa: CASSDPGQGATYEQYF
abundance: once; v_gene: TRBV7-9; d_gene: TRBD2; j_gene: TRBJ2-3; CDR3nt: TGTGCCAGCAGCAAAAGTCCTAGCGGGAGCCCGTTAGATACGCGGTATTTT; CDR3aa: CASSKSPSGSPLDTRYF
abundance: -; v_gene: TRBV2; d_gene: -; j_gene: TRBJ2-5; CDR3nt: TGTGCCAGCAGTGAGAACATCCAAGAGACCCAGTACTTC; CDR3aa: CASSENIQETQYF
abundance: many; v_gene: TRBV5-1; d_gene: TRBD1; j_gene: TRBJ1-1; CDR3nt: TGCGCCAGCAGCACAGGGGAAATGAACACTGAAGCTTTCTTT; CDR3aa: CASSTGEMNTEAFF
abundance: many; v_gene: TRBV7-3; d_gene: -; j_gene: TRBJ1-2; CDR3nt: TGTGCCAGCAGCCCCCAACGGGGGGGGATCCCAATGCTCCTAACTGGCTATGGCTACACCTTC; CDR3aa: CASSPQRGGIPMLLTGYGYTF
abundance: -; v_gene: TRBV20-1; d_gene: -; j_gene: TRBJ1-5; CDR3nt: TGCAGTGCTAGTTCCGGGGGAGATCAGCCCCAGCATTTT; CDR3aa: CSASSGGDQPQHF
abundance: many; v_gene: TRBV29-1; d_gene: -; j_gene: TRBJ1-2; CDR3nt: TGCAGCGTTGAAGCGACGTGGGGGGCAGGTGGCTACACCTTC; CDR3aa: CSVEATWGAGGYTF
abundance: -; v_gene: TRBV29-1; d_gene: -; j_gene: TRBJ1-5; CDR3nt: TGCAGCGTCGGTAGGGAGGATCAGCCCCAGCATTTT; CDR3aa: CSVGREDQPQHF
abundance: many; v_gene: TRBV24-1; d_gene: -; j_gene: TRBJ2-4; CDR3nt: TGTGCCACCAGTGATTTACCGGTCGGTGGGTATCGAGCCAAAAACATTCAGTACTTC; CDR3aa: CATSDLPVGGYRAKNIQYF
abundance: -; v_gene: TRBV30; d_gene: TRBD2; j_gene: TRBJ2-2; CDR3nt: TGTGCCTGGAGTGCGCCCTACCTAGCGGGAGAAGACACCGGGGAGCTGTTTTTT; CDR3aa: CAWSAPYLAGEDTGELFF
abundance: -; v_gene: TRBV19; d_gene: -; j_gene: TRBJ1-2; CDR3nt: TGTGCCAGTAGTATTGGGATTAACTATGGCTACACCTTC; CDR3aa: CASSIGINYGYTF
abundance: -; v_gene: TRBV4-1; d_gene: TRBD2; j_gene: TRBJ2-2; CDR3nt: TGCGCCAGCAGCCAAGTCGGGACTAGCGTAACCGGGGAGCTGTTTTTT; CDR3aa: CASSQVGTSVTGELFF
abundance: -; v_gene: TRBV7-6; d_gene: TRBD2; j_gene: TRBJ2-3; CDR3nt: TGTGCCAGCAGCTTATCCTCACTCAGACTAGCGGGAGGGCGGGGCACAGATACGCAGTATTTT; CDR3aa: CASSLSSLRLAGGRGTDTQYF
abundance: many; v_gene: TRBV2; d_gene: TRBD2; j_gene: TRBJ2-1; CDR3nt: TGTGCCAGCGGGCGGGAGGCCAGGAATGAGCAGTTCTTC; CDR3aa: CASGREARNEQFF
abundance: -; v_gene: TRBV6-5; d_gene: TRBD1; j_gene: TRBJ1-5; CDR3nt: TGTGCCAGCAGTTACTCCGGACAGGGAGGCAATCAGCCCCAGCATTTT; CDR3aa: CASSYSGQGGNQPQHF
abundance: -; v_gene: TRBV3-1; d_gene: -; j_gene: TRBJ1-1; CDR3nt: TGTGCCAGCAGCCCATCTATTCGGACAACCAACACTGAAGCTTTCTTT; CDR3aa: CASSPSIRTTNTEAFF
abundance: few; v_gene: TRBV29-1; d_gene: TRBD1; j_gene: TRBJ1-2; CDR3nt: TGCAGCGTTGAAGATTATGACAGGGCCGACTATGGCTACACCTTC; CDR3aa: CSVEDYDRADYGYTF
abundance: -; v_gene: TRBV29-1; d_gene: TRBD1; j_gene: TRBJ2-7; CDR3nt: TGCAGCGTTGATGAGGGGGCCCGCGAGCAGTACTTC; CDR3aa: CSVDEGAREQYF
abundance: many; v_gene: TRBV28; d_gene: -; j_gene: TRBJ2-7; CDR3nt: TGTGCCAGAAACAACCGCGGGGACCAGAGGTTCTACTACGAGCAGTACTTC; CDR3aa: CARNNRGDQRFYYEQYF
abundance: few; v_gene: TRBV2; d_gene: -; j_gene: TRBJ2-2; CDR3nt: TGTGCCAGCAGCCGCCAAGTTCCCGGGCGCGTTAATAAAGCCGGGGAGCTGTTTTTT; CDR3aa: CASSRQVPGRVNKAGELFF
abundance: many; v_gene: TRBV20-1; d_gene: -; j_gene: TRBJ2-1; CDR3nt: TGCAGTGCTAGGCGAAACGGGGCCCTATACAATGAGCAGTTCTTC; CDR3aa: CSARRNGALYNEQFF
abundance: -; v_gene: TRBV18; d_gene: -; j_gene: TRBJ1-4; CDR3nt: TGTGCCAGCTCACCATCGGGTCAACTCCTTCCACTACTGTTTTTT; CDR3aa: CASSPSGQLLPLLFF
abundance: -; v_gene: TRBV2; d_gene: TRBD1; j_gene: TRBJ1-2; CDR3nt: TGTGCCAGCAGTGAATTGGGACAGGGTCACTATGGCTACACCTTC; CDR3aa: CASSELGQGHYGYTF
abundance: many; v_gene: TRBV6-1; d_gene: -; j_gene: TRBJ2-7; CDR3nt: TGTGCCAGCAGACAACTAGTTTCCTACGAGCAGTACTTC; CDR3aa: CASRQLVSYEQYF
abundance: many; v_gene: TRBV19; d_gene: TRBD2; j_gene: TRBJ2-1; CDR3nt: TGTGCCAGTAGTATCCCTCGGCGCGGGAGGGCCCGGGATGAGCAGTTCTTC; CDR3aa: CASSIPRRGRARDEQFF
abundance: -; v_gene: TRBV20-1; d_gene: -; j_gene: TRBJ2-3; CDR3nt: TGCAGTGCTAGAGGGGACACACACGATACGCAGTATTTT; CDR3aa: CSARGDTHDTQYF
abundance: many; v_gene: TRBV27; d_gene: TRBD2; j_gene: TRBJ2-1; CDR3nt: TGTGCCAGCCGACTAGCGGGAGGGAACAATGAGCAGTTCTTC; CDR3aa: CASRLAGGNNEQFF
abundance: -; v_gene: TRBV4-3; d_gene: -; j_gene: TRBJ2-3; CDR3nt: TGCGCCAGCAGCCAAGATGGACTGCGCACAGATACGCAGTATTTT; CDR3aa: CASSQDGLRTDTQYF
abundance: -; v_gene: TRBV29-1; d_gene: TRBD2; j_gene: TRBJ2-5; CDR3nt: TGCAGCGTGCCTGGGACTAGCGGGAGGGAAGAGACCCAGTACTTC; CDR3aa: CSVPGTSGREETQYF
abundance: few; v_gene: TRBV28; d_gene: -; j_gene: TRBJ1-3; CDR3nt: TGTGCCAGCGGCCGGGACGGAGCCTCTGGAAACACCATATATTTT; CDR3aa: CASGRDGASGNTIYF
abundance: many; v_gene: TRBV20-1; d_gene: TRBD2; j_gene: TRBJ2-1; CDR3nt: TGCAGTGCTCTAGGGCAAGCTAGCGGGAGGCTCAACAATGAGCAGTTCTTC; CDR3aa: CSALGQASGRLNNEQFF
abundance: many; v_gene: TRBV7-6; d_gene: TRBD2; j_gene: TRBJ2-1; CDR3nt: TGTGCCAGCAGCTTAATCACCGGGACTAGCGGGATCTATGAGCAGTTCTTC; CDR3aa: CASSLITGTSGIYEQFF
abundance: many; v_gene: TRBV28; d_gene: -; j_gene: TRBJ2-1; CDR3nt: TGTGCCAGCAGTGCAAGATCTTCCTACAATGAGCAGTTCTTC; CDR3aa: CASSARSSYNEQFF
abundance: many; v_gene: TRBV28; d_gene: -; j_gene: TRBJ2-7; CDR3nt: TGTGCCAGCAGTTTTAGGGACGGGCGGGTCAAAGCCTACGAGCAGTACTTC; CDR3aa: CASSFRDGRVKAYEQYF
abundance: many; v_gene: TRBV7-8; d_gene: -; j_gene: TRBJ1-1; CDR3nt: TGTGCCAGCAGCGCCTCACAGGGTTACACTGAAGCTTTCTTT; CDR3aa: CASSASQGYTEAFF
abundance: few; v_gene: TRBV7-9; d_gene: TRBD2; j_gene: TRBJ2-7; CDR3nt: TGTGCCAGCAGCTTTCGGGAGGGCCCCAACGAGCAGTACTTC; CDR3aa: CASSFREGPNEQYF
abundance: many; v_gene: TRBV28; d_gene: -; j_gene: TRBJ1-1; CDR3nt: TGTGCCAGCAGTTTGGGGGGAATGAGGAGGACTGAAGCTTTCTTT; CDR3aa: CASSLGGMRRTEAFF
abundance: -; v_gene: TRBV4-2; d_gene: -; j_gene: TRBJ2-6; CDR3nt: TGTGCCAGCAGCCAAGGCAACTCTGGGGCCAACGTCCTGACTTTC; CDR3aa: CASSQGNSGANVLTF
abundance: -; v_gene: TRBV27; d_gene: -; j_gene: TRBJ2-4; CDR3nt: TGTGCCAGCAGTAGCATGGGCGGGATAGCCAAAAACATTCAGTACTTC; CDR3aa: CASSSMGGIAKNIQYF
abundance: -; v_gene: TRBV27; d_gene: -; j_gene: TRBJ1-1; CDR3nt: TGTGCCAGCAGTTCCCCGGGGGGAGACACTGAAGCTTTCTTT; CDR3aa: CASSSPGGDTEAFF